This record looks at one T cell receptor beta chain sequence and its context. Its target is unknown. The CDR3 runs 15 residues. The germline V and J ends were trimmed by 2 bases and 6 bases, with 13 bases remaining between them. CDR1 KGHDR and CDR2 SFDVKD come from the germline V gene. TCR beta VDJ and CDR3 profiling used genomic DNA as template. TCRdb called the reads again in MiXCR, with one record for every CDR3 protein. In the table there are 200,000 or so distinct CDR3 sequences, roughly 64% of which are singletons. The entry originates in a study of CD8+CD57+ T cells in acquired aplastic anemia. At the level of the study: The mean DNA yield obtained from sorted CD4+ and CD8+ cells came to 3 to 4 ug. Study outcomes and limitations: The same twenty-nine CD8+ CDR3 sequences occurred in patients and in controls.

This TCR was sampled from a human donor with severe aplastic anemia or a healthy control (not recorded which). The gene calls are TRBV24-1 and TRBJ2-1; D gene unclear. The specimen sequenced was sorted CD4+, CD8+, or CD8+CD57+ T cells (not recorded which) from PBMCs. CDR3 in amino acids: CATSDSMGMTNEQFF. The CDR3 DNA reads as TGTGCCACCAGTGATTCGATGGGGATGACCAATGAGCAGTTCTTC.